The TCR beta chain described here comes from a study of cytomegalovirus exposure and HLA in healthy donors (dated by TCRdb to 2016 to 2017). About the full investigation: An earlier analysis of some 500 of the donors reported 250 to 350 Gb of sequence data and 100 million to 140 million unique TCR beta sequences from about 200 million T cells. Roughly 300 gigabases of sequencing data and approximately 84 million unique TCR sequences were included in an early release covering over 600 HLA-typed donors. The genetic ancestry cluster associated with self-reported Caucasian donors included 81% of the roughly 410 genotyped donors. The aim of the study was to test whether cataloging public T cell receptors could identify signatures of past pathogen exposure. The T cell repertoires of under 700 subjects were profiled by immunosequencing and related to cytomegalovirus serostatus. In addition to the first cohort of 666 subjects, a separate validation cohort of approximately 130 different subjects was used. To predict cytomegalovirus infection status, the study combined high-throughput TCR immunosequencing, statistical association of individual TCRs with disease status, and machine learning. A later analysis re-analyzed previously published TCR beta repertoires from 550 to 700 donors and added high-resolution HLA genotyping to study TCR occurrence patterns. In the later analysis, no new phenotypic data were used to find candidate immune exposures; instead, reliance was placed on TCR beta sequences and their occurrence across donors. An earlier analysis of 587 of the donors applied high-throughput TCR beta sequencing to assess whether each TCR beta V gene segment acted as functional or pseudogenic. Donor age, sex, ethnicity and CMV serostatus were collected together with the repertoire data. In a later genetic analysis, genome-wide SNP genotypes for about three fifths of the 666 donors were used, and that subset was treated as a discovery cohort. Every discovery cohort repertoire had been produced on one sequencing platform. HLA typing included class I and class II loci at four-digit resolution. Typing coverage differed by locus: A, B, C, DRB1 and DQB1 were typed in roughly 620-630 donors, DQA1 in approximately 520, DPA1 in 600 to 610, and DPB1 in roughly 450. Several DR-DQ haplotypes were treated as single units for association and clustering because of strong linkage in the cohort. Across approximately 420 genotyped donors of the cohort, an average of about 200,000 unique TCR beta nucleotide sequences per donor were sequenced, and approximately 17% of those sequences were non-productive. General study outcomes and caveats: Because HLA typing was missing for some donors at each locus, association tests included only the typed subset. Because counts were too low, more than 15 rarely observed V segments, including chromosome 9 orphons, were left out of the earlier analysis of some 640 of the donors. A cluster of highly shared sequence variants was judged likely to be a technical artifact of the sequencing pipeline. An association between a missense DCLRE1C variant and V-gene and J-gene trimming of TCR beta chains was found in a later genetic analysis and replicated in an independent cohort. Most TCR sequences were observed very rarely across donors, whereas some public TCRs were present in many individuals. A later genetic analysis reported fewer N-insertions in productive TCRs among donors in an Asian-associated ancestry cluster than the roughly 700-donor mean. Some IMGT-functional V segments, including TRBV6-2 and TRBV6-3, could not be told apart with the 87-base-pair reads, so those segments were excluded. In the study, approximately 160 TCR beta chains were listed as associated with cytomegalovirus. When HLA alleles, especially DR and DQ, strongly co-occurred, TCR associations were difficult to assign to individual alleles. For the cohort, immune exposure information was limited to CMV serostatus. In vitro tests confirmed that three of the cytomegalovirus-associated TCR beta chains recognize cytomegalovirus antigens. In a later analysis, HLA-associated TCR beta chains showed more clonal expansion and lower generation probabilities than non-associated chains that were equally common. It was suggested by the authors that the approach could potentially be generalized to other disease states and immunological phenotypes. A further reported finding was that TCR beta sequences accurately predicted the HLA-A and HLA-B alleles for most subjects in the first cohort. According to a later analysis, TCR association rates differed among HLA loci, with DRB1 alleles showing the most associated TCRs and HLA-C alleles showing the fewest. In an earlier analysis of approximately 600 of the donors, most TCR beta V segments were observed in productive rearrangements about 90% or about 30% of the time, broadly matching IMGT annotations. A later analysis associated 15,000 to 20,000 TCR beta sequences with specific HLA alleles at a false discovery rate of 0.05. A later analysis reported that several top co-occurrence clusters appeared linked to parvovirus B19, influenza, CMV and Epstein-Barr virus. In a later analysis, most CMV-associated TCR beta chains were found to appear HLA-restricted, with HLA associations seemingly driven largely by CMV exposure. Linkage disequilibrium might explain the correlated functional status among segregating V segments, but an unknown experimental factor could not be ruled out. Only TCR beta chains were sequenced in this cohort, and the absence of alpha or paired-chain data limited detectable features. The classifier was reported to diagnose cytomegalovirus status with high specificity and sensitivity in both the original cohort and the validation cohort. Presence/absence analyses assumed roughly uniform sequencing depth across donors, an assumption that may not hold.

Measured from the cysteine to the phenylalanine, the CDR3 is 14 residues long. Just CDR3 DNA is preserved here, 42 bases in frame from base 1. The germline V gene supplies CDR1 SGHRS and CDR2 YFSETQ. The cohort comprised fewer than 750 healthy bone marrow donors. At the time of sampling, all cohort members were nominally healthy, though unrecorded immune exposures were likely present. The donor was CMV seronegative and belonged to the group of over 350 seronegative cohort members. Every donor gave a peripheral blood sample, and the peripheral blood mononuclear cells from that sample were used for TCR beta sequencing. The Qiagen DNeasy Blood Extraction Kit was used to extract genomic DNA from the blood cell samples. Libraries were built with the immunoSEQ multiplex PCR assay. The multiplex PCR relied on a mix of 60 forward primers for TCR Vbeta segments and 13 reverse primers for TCR Jbeta segments. Amplification of the CDR3 region of rearranged TCR beta genes was performed with a multiplex PCR assay on genomic DNA. On the Illumina HiSeq System, the amplified TCR beta libraries were sequenced as 87-base-pair reads. Under the source paper's analysis protocol: Across the roughly 670 repertoires, a later analysis counted 80 million or so unique TCR beta chains, some 11 million of which were shared by at least two donors. To remove PCR and sequencing errors, raw reads were error-corrected and collapsed into unique sequences using a nearest-neighbor algorithm that merged closely related sequences. CDR3 sequences were aligned to IMGT reference sequences to assign V, D and J gene segments. For a sequence to be retained, a match of at least six nucleotides to both a V gene segment and a J gene segment was required. Rearrangements were called productive when the CDR3 lacked stop codons and stayed in frame with V and J; all others were non-productive. Following IMGT convention, CDR3 was defined as the stretch from the second conserved V-encoded cysteine to the conserved J-encoded phenylalanine. The earlier analysis of 550 to 650 of the donors excluded any sequence lacking an unambiguous match to a single V gene segment. An earlier analysis of about 600 of the donors called V segments functional above 56.7% productive rearrangements and segregating when the between-donor standard deviation exceeded 5%. To diagnose cytomegalovirus status from the catalog of TCR beta chain sequences, a statistical classification framework was built. A later analysis assigned V and J genes by comparing TCR nucleotide sequences with IMGT/GENE-DB human TR gene sequences. The TCRdist pipeline was used in a later analysis to assign CDR3 sequences and most-parsimonious VDJ recombination scenarios. In a later analysis, each TCR beta chain was defined by its CDR3 amino acid sequence together with its V-gene family, and reads lacking a unique V-gene family were excluded. To address suspected cross-contamination and a sequencing artifact, a later analysis removed roughly 640 highly shared, low-generation-probability nucleotide sequences. A later analysis calculated a clonal expansion index for each public chain from normalized within-repertoire ranks of inferred template counts. In a later analysis, generation probabilities were computed with a VDJ recombination model fitted to out-of-frame rearrangements, and the resulting probabilities were checked against IGoR. Hypergeometric tests were used in a later analysis to score TCR-TCR, TCR-HLA and TCR-CMV co-occurrence, with a repertoire-size bias correction applied to the TCR pairs. A later analysis estimated false discovery rates by permuting HLA or CMV assignments 20 times. In a later analysis, co-occurring TCRs were grouped with DBSCAN, and TCRdist sequence similarity was added when clustering was performed within HLA-allele-positive subsets. Repertoires with fewer than 30,000 or more than 120,000 public chains, plus five repertoires with anomalous nucleotide sharing, were excluded from co-occurrence clustering. What TCRdb holds here is the immuneACCESS table cut down to in-frame rearrangements. Part of the clones is not present; checked against another copy, under half of the missing clones reflect an unresolved V gene, and the others are unexplained. V, J and clone size are those of that table, while D and trimming were read from the DNA. For this sample the table gives around 190,000 clones, of which 60% to 85% were detected only once. The top ten constitute 1.5% to 2% of the sample.

In this sample, this clone turned up a few times. Which antigen it targets is not known. Relative to the germline gene, one junction end is altered; a read error may explain this. Sequencing used PBMCs. The V and J genes are TRBV5-1 and TRBJ1-1; confidence is insufficient to name the D gene. This TCR was sampled from a woman between 18 and 29 years old in good health and CMV-seronegative. The CDR3 corresponds to CASSLASDPREVFF. The nucleotide sequence reads as follows: TGCGCCAGCAGCTTGGCTTCAGATCCCCGTGAAGTTTTCTTT. Beyond the CDR3, the reference TRBV5-1 and TRBJ1-1 genes provide the residues; the full variable domain reads: KAGVTQTPRYLIKTRGQQVTLSCSPISGHRSVSWYQQTPGQGLQFLFEYFSETQRNKGNFPGRFSGRQFSNSRSEMNVSTLELGDSALYLCASSLASDPREVFFGQGTRLTVV.